The clone carrying this T cell receptor (beta chain) has just one count. The record originates from a study of long-term antiretroviral therapy in people with HIV. The CDR3 totals 15 residues. Germline CDR1 and CDR2: SEHNR and FQNEAQ (reference sequence). V was shortened by 1 base and J by 4 bases, with 8 bases between the two germline ends. Researchers ran immunoSEQ v3.0 at survey level. TCRdb's table, derived via immunoSEQ multiplex PCR, lists solely in-frame clones and lacks some. The table lists about 28,000 clones, approximately 88% of them singletons. The sequence was obtained from a man between 25 and 39 years old with HIV. Material: unsorted PBMCs, obtained nearly 2.9 years after starting antiretroviral therapy. The chain employs TRBV7-9 and TRBJ2-6; D might be TRBD1 or TRBD2, each matching 5 bases. This CDR3 is CASSLVGTGANVLTF. In DNA, the CDR3 is TGTGCCAGCAGCTTAGTTGGGACCGGGGCCAACGTCCTGACTTTC. Full variable domain (missing parts from reference TRBV7-9 and TRBJ2-6): DTGVSQNPRHKITKRGQNVTFRCDPISEHNRLYWYRQTLGQGPEFLTYFQNEAQLEKSRLLSDRFSAERPKGSFSTLEIQRTEQGDSAMYLCASSLVGTGANVLTFGAGSRLTVL.